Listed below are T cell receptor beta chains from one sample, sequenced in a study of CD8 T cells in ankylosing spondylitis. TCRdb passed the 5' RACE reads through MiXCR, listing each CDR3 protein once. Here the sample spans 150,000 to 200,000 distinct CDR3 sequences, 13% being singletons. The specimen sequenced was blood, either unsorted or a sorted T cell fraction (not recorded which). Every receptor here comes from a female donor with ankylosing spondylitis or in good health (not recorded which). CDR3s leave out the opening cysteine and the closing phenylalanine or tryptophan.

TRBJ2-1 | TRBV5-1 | ASSTSGTSGDYNEQF
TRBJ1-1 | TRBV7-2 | ASSLDTGLAF
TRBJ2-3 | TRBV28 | ASSFERGPDTQY
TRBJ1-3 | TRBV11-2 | ASSQTAIPRSGNTIY
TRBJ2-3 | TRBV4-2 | ASSLTEADSSSLPGTDTQY
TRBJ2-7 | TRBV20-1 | SARDSGTGQEQY
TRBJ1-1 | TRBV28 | ASSLPNTHTEAF
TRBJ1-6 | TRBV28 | ASSQTESNSPLH
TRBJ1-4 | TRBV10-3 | AIGQGGSGTNEKLF
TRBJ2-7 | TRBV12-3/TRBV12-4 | ASRASGGSYEQY
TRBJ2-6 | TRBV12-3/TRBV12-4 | ASSGTGANVLT
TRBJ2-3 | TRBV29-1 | SVSTGDPDTQY
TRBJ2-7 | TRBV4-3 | ASSHQEPQVGQY
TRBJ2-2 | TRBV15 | ATSSRPRNTGELF
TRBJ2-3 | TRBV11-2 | ASTSGTSGRRGTDTQY
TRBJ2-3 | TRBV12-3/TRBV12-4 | ASSESGRTDTQY
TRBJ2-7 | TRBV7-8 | ASSLATRLASYEQY
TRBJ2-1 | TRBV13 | ASSLIERETYNEQF
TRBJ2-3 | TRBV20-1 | SARDPWTSDSTDTQY
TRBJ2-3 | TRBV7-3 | ASSLTAGYGTDTQY
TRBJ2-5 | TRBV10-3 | AISESDPSRETQY
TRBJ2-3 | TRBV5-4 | ASSPRLAGATDTQY
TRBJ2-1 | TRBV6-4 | ASSFLQGANNEQF
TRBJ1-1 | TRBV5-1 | ASSFGTANTEAF
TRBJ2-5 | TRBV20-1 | SATSGVIQETQY
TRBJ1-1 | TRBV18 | ASSPGSRGSTEAF
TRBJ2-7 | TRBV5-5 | ASSLERRVRY
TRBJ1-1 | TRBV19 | ATHRTGGRTEAF
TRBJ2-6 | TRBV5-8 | ARAGGSGANVLT
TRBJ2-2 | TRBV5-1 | ANGQGNTGELF
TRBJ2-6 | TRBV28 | ASSSDRAWANVLT
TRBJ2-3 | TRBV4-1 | ASSQGESRANTDTQY
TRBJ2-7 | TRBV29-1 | SVEGNLFREQY
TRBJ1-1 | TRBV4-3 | ASSQIEDSSEAF
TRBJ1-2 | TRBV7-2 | ASSLAGEIGYT
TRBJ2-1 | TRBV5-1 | ASSLGLAGGREQF
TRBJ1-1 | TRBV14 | ASSQDTITEAF
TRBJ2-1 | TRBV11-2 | ASSPSSGSYSEQF
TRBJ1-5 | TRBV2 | ASSVLSGNQPQH
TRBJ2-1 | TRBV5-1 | ASSTGVYNEQF
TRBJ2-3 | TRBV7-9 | ASSLGDGSGPDTQY
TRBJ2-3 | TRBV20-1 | SAPSTGRSDTQY
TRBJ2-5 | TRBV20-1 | SARRDSQETQY
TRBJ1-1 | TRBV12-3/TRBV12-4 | ASSPGGKNTEAF
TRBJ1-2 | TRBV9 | ASSVAAPRFGYT
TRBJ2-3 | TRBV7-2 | ASSLRLAVLDTQY